The present TCR beta chain was sequenced within a study of vaccination effects on CD4 cells after COVID-19. Sequenced by immunoSEQ multiplex PCR; TCRdb stores in-frame clones only, minus some. The table shows about 55,000 clones, with 55% to 75% occurring only once. Antigen-specific CD4+ T cell clonotypes were called by their expansion after viral peptide-pool culture in ViraFEST. Culturing for 9 to 10 days preceded CD4+ T cell isolation. Vaccinated recipients, who were negative for nucleocapsid antibodies, had no history of SARS-CoV-2 infection. Every well got around 1.9 million PBMC, which were grown with about 10 IU/ml IL-2 and about 9.7 ug/ml peptides. Half-medium changes using IL-2 medium occurred on days 3 and 7. As regards this clone: What it binds is not known.

The V segment lost 1 base and the J segment 12 bases; nucleotides outside the gene matches: 7. In germline, CDR1 is GTSNPN, CDR2 SVGIG (reference sequence). The CDR3 runs 12 residues. This chain links TRBV30 with TRBJ1-2, with TRBD1 matching 8 bases. The receptor comes from a human donor who received a COVID-19 vaccine. The sequencing used CD4+ T cells from PBMCs cultured with SARS-CoV-2 spike peptides, collected before COVID-19 vaccination. The CDR3 region has the DNA TGTGCCTGGAGTGGACAGGGGAACAAAAACACCTTC. Residues: CAWSGQGNKNTF.